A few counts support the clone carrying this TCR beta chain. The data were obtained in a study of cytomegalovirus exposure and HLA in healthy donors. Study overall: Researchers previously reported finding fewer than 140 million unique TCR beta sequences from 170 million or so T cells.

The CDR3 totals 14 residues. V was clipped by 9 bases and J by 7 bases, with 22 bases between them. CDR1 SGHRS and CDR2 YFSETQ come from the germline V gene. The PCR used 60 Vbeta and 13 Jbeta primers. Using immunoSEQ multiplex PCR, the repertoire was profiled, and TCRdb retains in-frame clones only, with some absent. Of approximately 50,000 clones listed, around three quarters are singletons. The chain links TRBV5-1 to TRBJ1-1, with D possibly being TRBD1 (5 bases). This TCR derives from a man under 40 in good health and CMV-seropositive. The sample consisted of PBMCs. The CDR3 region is CATNRDFLGGEAFF. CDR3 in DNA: TGCGCCACCAATCGGGACTTCCTAGGTGGTGAAGCTTTCTTT.